The clone carrying this T cell receptor beta chain was seen many times. This entry belongs to a study of CD8 T cells in ankylosing spondylitis. MiXCR was run by TCRdb on the 5' RACE reads, yielding one entry per CDR3 protein. The sample shows fewer than 25,000 distinct CDR3 sequences, 13% of them seen only once. Looked up from germline, CDR1 is SGHAT and CDR2 is FQDESV (reference sequence). CDR3 length: 16 residues. Trimming took 4 bases from V and 0 from J, leaving 13 bases between them. Sequencing was done on a sample of blood. The TCR sequence derives from a male donor with ankylosing spondylitis or in good health (not recorded which). This sequence joins TRBV11-1 and TRBJ2-1; tentative D call: TRBD1 (6 bases). The CDR3 DNA reads TGTGCCAGCAGCTCGACGACAGGAAGCTCCTACAATGAGCAGTTCTTC. Translating it yields CASSSTTGSSYNEQFF.